These T cell receptor beta chains were read from a single sample in a study of T cells in Graves' hyperthyroidism and ophthalmopathy. TCRdb reprocessed the multiplex PCR reads via MiXCR and lists one record per CDR3 protein. This table holds about 500,000 distinct CDR3 sequences, about 16% found once. Material: blood. These TCRs come from a woman aged 30 to 39 with Graves' ophthalmopathy. CDR3s include the opening cysteine and the closing phenylalanine or tryptophan. D genes are given only for firm matches. Part of the rows lack a size; the others show once, few, many or a class for expanded clones.

-,TRBV7-2,many,TRBJ2-7,CASSLAPGAYEQYF,TGTGCCAGCAGCTTAGCACCCGGGGCCTACGAGCAGTACTTC
-,TRBV7-2,many,TRBJ1-2,CASSPKVGGYTF,TGTGCCAGCAGCCCAAAGGTTGGTGGCTACACCTTC
-,TRBV5-1,-,TRBJ2-1,CASSISGGGNEQFF,TGCGCCAGCAGCATCTCAGGGGGGGGCAATGAGCAGTTCTTC
TRBD2,TRBV20-1,many,TRBJ2-1,CSATPLPRGGRGYNEQFF,TGCAGTGCTACTCCCTTACCCCGGGGGGGCCGTGGGTACAATGAGCAGTTCTTC
-,TRBV11-2,many,TRBJ2-3,CASSLDPGTDPQYF,TGTGCCAGCAGCTTAGATCCGGGGACGGACCCGCAGTATTTT
-,TRBV11-1,many,TRBJ2-1,CASSLVRLSGYNEQFF,TGTGCCAGCAGCTTAGTACGGCTTTCAGGGTACAATGAGCAGTTCTTC
-,TRBV7-2,many,TRBJ2-5,CASSLVALGETQYF,TGTGCCAGCAGCTTGGTCGCCCTCGGAGAGACCCAGTACTTC
-,TRBV3-1,-,TRBJ2-5,CASSPRSRQYQETQYF,TGTGCCAGCAGCCCGCGTTCGCGCCAGTACCAAGAGACCCAGTACTTC
-,TRBV9,few,TRBJ2-7,CASSALDGARYEQYF,TGTGCCAGCAGCGCCCTAGATGGAGCTCGCTACGAGCAGTACTTC
TRBD2,TRBV20-1,-,TRBJ2-1,CSVPTGLAGRGGTYNEQFF,TGCAGTGTCCCAACGGGACTAGCGGGTAGGGGTGGGACCTACAATGAGCAGTTCTTC
TRBD1,TRBV30,many,TRBJ2-7,CAWSPGQGAYEQYF,TGTGCCTGGAGTCCTGGACAGGGAGCCTACGAGCAGTACTTC
TRBD2,TRBV4-2,many,TRBJ2-5,CASSQEIGVGGETQYF,TGTGCCAGCAGCCAAGAAATCGGAGTGGGGGGGGAGACCCAGTACTTC
TRBD1,TRBV19,few,TRBJ1-1,CASSRTGTVNTEAFF,TGTGCCAGTAGTAGGACAGGGACGGTGAACACTGAAGCTTTCTTT
-,TRBV28,many,TRBJ1-5,CASSNRVGRPQHF,TGTGCCAGCAGCAACAGGGTGGGTCGGCCCCAGCATTTT
-,TRBV29-1,many,TRBJ2-1,CSVEERSPGVYNEQFF,TGCAGCGTTGAAGAACGTTCGCCGGGAGTCTACAATGAGCAGTTCTTC
-,TRBV24-1,-,TRBJ2-6,CATSDVRDNSGANVLTF,TGTGCCACCAGTGATGTCAGGGACAACTCTGGGGCCAACGTCCTGACTTTC
TRBD1,TRBV2,few,TRBJ2-2,CASWSGQGGTTGELFF,TGTGCCAGCTGGTCCGGACAGGGAGGTACCACCGGGGAGCTGTTTTTT
TRBD2,TRBV19,few,TRBJ2-7,CASSPLAGLPYEQYF,TGTGCCAGTAGTCCCCTAGCGGGATTACCCTACGAGCAGTACTTC
-,TRBV20-1,few,TRBJ1-2,CSARDLRGTNYGYTF,TGCAGTGCTAGAGATCTCAGGGGAACTAACTATGGCTACACCTTC
-,TRBV6-1,many,TRBJ1-1,CASSEERVNTEAFF,TGTGCCAGCAGTGAAGAAAGGGTGAACACTGAAGCTTTCTTT
-,TRBV29-1,many,TRBJ2-1,CSVDSQTSYNEQFF,TGCAGCGTAGACTCACAGACTAGCTACAATGAGCAGTTCTTC
TRBD1,TRBV11-2,many,TRBJ2-1,CASRGTTGRNEQFF,TGTGCCAGCAGGGGAACGACAGGGCGGAATGAGCAGTTCTTC
TRBD1,TRBV5-4,few,TRBJ2-7,CASSGQGRAYEQYF,TGTGCCAGCAGCGGACAGGGGCGCGCCTACGAGCAGTACTTC
-,TRBV6-6,-,TRBJ2-7,CASSYRWDFIGEQYF,TGTGCCAGCAGTTACCGCTGGGACTTTATAGGCGAGCAGTACTTC
-,TRBV7-2,many,TRBJ2-1,CASSLDRRGEQFF,TGTGCCAGCAGCTTAGATCGGCGCGGGGAGCAGTTCTTC
TRBD1,TRBV28,many,TRBJ2-7,CASSSRQGPNEQYF,TGTGCCAGCAGTAGCCGACAGGGGCCCAACGAGCAGTACTTC
-,TRBV28,many,TRBJ1-6,CASNGGVGTYNSPLHF,TGTGCCAGCAACGGGGGGGTTGGGACCTATAATTCACCCCTCCACTTT
-,TRBV12-3/TRBV12-4,-,TRBJ1-5,CASSLSGRGNQPQHF,TGTGCCAGCAGTTTAAGCGGGCGCGGCAATCAGCCCCAGCATTTT